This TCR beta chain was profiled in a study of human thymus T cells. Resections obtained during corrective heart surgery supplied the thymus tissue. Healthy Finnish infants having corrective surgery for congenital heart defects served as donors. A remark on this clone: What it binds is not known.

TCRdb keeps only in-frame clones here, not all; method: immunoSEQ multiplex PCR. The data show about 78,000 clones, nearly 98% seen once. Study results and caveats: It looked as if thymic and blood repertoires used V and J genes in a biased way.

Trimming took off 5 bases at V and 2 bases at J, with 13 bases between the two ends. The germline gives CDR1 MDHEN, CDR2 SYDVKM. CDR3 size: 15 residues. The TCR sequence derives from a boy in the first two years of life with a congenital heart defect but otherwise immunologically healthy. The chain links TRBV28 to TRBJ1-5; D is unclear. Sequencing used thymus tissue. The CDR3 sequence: CASSPPRERNQPQHF. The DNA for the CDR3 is TGTGCCAGCAGTCCCCCAAGGGAGCGCAATCAGCCCCAGCATTTT.